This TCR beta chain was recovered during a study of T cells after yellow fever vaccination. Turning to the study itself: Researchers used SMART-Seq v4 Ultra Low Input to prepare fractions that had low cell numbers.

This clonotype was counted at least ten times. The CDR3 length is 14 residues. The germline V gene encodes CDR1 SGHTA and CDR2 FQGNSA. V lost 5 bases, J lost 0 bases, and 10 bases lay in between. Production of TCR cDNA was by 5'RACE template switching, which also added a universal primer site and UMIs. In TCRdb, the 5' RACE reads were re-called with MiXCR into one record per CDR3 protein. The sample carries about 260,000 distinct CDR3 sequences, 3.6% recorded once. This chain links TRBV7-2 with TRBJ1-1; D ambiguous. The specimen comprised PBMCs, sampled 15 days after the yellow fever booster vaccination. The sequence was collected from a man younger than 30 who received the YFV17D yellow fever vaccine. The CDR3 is CASSTRTVNTEAFF. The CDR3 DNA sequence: TGTGCCAGCAGCACTCGGACGGTGAACACTGAAGCTTTCTTT.